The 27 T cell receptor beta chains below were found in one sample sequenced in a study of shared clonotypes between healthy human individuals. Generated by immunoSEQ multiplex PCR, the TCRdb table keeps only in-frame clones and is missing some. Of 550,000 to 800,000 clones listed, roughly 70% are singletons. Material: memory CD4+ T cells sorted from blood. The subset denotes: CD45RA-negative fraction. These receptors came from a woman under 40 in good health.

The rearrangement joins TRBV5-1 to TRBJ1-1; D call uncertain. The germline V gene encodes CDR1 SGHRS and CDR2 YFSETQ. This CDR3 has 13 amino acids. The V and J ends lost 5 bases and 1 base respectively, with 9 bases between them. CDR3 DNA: TGCGCCAGCAGGAGGAGCCCGAACACTGAAGCTTTCTTT. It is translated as CASRRSPNTEAFF.

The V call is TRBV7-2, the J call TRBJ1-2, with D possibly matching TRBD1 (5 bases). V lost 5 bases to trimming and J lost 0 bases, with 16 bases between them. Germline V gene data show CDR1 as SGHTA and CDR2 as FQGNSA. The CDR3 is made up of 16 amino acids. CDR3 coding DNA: TGTGCCAGCAGCGTCGGACACCCAGTAGCTAACTATGGCTACACCTTC. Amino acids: CASSVGHPVANYGYTF. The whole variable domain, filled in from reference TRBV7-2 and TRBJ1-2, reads GAGVSQSPSNKVTEKGKDVELRCDPISGHTALYWYRQSLGQGLEFLIYFQGNSAPDKSGLPSDRFSAERTGGSVSTLTIQRTQQEDSAVYLCASSVGHPVANYGYTFGSGTRLTVV.

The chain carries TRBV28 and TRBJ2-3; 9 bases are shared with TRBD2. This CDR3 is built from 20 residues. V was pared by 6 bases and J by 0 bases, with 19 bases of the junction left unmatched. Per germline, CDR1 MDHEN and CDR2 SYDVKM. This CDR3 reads CASSYYWIAGGRDSTDTQYF. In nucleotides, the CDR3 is TGTGCCAGCAGCTATTATTGGATTGCGGGCGGGAGGGATAGCACAGATACGCAGTATTTT.

For the CDR3, the DNA is TGCGCCAGCAGCCGAGAAGGCGGGAGGACCGGGGAGCTGTTTTTT. Protein sequence: CASSREGGRTGELFF. The V call is TRBV4-1, the J call TRBJ2-2; 8 bases are a match to TRBD2. The CDR3 is 15 residues long. Trimming took 4 bases from V and 5 from J; bases not matched to a gene: 6. CDR1 and CDR2 from the germline V gene are MGHRA and YSYEKL.

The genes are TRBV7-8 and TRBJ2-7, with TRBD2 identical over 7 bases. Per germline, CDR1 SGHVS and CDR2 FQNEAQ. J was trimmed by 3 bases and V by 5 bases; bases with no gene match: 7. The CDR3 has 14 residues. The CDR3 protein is CASSPRRTSYEQYF. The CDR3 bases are TGTGCCAGCAGCCCTAGGAGGACTAGCTACGAGCAGTACTTC.

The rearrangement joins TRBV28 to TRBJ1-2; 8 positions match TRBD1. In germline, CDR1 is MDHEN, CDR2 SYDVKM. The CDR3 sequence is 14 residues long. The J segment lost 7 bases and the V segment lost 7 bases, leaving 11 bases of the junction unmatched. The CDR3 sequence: CASIPPDRDLGYTF. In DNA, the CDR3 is TGTGCCAGCATCCCCCCGGACAGGGATCTTGGCTACACCTTC.

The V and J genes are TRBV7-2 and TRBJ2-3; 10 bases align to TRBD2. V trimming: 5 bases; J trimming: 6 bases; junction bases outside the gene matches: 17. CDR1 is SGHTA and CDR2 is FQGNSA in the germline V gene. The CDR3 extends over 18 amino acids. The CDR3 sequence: CASSPIRASGSSRDTQYF. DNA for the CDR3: TGTGCCAGCAGCCCCATTCGGGCTAGCGGGAGTTCTCGGGATACGCAGTATTTT. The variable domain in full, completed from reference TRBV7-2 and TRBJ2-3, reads GAGVSQSPSNKVTEKGKDVELRCDPISGHTALYWYRQSLGQGLEFLIYFQGNSAPDKSGLPSDRFSAERTGGSVSTLTIQRTQQEDSAVYLCASSPIRASGSSRDTQYFGPGTRLTVL.

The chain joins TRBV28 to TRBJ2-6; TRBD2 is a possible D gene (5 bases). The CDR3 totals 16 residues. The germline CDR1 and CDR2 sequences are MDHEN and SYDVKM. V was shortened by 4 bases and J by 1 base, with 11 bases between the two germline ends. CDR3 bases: TGTGCCAGCAGTTCGCCCGGGGAATCTGGGGCCAACGTCCTGACTTTC. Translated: CASSSPGESGANVLTF. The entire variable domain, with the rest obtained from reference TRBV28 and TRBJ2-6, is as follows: DVKVTQSSRYLVKRTGEKVFLECVQDMDHENMFWYRQDPGLGLRLIYFSYDVKMKEKGDIPEGYSVSREKKERFSLILESASTNQTSMYLCASSSPGESGANVLTFGAGSRLTVL.

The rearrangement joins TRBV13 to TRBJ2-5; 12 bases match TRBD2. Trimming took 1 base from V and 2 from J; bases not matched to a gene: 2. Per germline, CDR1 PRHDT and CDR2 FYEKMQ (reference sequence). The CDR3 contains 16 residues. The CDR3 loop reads CASSLALAGGQETQYF. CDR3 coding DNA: TGTGCCAGCAGCTTAGCGCTAGCGGGAGGGCAAGAGACCCAGTACTTC. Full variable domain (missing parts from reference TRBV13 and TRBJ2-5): AAGVIQSPRHLIKEKRETATLKCYPIPRHDTVYWYQQGPGQDPQFLISFYEKMQSDKGSIPDRFSAQQFSDYHSELNMSSLELGDSALYFCASSLALAGGQETQYFGPGTRLLVL.

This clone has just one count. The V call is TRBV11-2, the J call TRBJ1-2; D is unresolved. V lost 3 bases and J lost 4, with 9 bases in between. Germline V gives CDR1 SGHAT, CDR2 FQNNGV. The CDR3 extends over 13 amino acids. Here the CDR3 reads CASSFTRAYGYTF. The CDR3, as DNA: TGTGCCAGCAGCTTCACGCGCGCCTATGGCTACACCTTC.

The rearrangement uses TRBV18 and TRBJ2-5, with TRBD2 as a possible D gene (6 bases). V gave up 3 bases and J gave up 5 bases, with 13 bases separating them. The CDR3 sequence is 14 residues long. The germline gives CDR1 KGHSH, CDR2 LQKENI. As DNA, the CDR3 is TGTGCCAGCTCACCGGGGGAGGTGCCGGAGACCCAGTACTTC. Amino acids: CASSPGEVPETQYF.

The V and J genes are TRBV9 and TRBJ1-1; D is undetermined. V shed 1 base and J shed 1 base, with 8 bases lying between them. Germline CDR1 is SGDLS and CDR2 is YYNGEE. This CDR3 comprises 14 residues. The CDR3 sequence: CASSVLAENTEAFF. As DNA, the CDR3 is TGTGCCAGCAGCGTATTGGCAGAGAACACTGAAGCTTTCTTT.

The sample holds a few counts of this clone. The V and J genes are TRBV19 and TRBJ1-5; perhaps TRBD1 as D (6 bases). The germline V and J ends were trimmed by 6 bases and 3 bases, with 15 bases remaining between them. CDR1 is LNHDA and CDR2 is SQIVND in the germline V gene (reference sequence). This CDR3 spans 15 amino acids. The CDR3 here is CASRPDRNINQPQHF. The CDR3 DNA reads TGTGCCAGTAGGCCGGACAGAAATATCAATCAGCCCCAGCATTTT.

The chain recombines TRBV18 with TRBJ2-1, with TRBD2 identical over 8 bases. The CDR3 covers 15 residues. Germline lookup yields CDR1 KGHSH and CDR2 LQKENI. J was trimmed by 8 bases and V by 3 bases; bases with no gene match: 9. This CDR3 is CASSPPGLGHDEQFF. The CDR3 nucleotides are TGTGCCAGCTCACCCCCGGGACTAGGGCATGATGAGCAGTTCTTC.

The CDR3 protein is CASSNYNQETQYF. The CDR3 bases are TGCGCCAGCAGCAACTACAACCAAGAGACCCAGTACTTC. The chain uses TRBV5-1 and TRBJ2-5; no clear D. CDR3 size: 13 residues. Germline CDR1 is SGHRS and CDR2 is YFSETQ. Trimming took 4 bases from V and 0 from J, leaving 7 bases between them.

The chain's CDR3 is CASSFTGTRDNEQFF. CDR3 in DNA: TGCGCCAGCAGCTTTACGGGCACGCGGGACAATGAGCAGTTCTTC. The V call is TRBV5-1, the J call TRBJ2-1, with TRBD2 as a possible D gene (5 bases). This CDR3 spans 15 amino acids. Deletions cut 2 bases from V and 5 bases from J, with 14 bases between. Germline CDR1 is SGHRS and CDR2 is YFSETQ.

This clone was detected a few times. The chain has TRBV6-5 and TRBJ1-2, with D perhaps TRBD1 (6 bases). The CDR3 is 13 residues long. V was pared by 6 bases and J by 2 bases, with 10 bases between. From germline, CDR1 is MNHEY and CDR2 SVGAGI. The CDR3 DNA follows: TGTGCCAGCAGCGTCACAGGGAACTATGGCTACACCTTC. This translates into CASSVTGNYGYTF.

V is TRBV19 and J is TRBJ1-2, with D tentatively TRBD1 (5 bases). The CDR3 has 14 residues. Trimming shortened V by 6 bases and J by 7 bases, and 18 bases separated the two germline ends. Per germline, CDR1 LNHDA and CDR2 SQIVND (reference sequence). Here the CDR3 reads CASRLGWQGGGYTF. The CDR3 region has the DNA TGTGCCAGTAGACTCGGCTGGCAGGGAGGTGGCTACACCTTC. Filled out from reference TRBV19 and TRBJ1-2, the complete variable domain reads DGGITQSPKYLFRKEGQNVTLSCEQNLNHDAMYWYRQDPGQGLRLIYYSQIVNDFQKGDIAEGYSVSREKKESFPLTVTSAQKNPTAFYLCASRLGWQGGGYTFGSGTRLTVV.

The CDR3 loop reads CASSELQGDGYTF. DNA for the CDR3: TGTGCCAGCAGTGAGCTACAGGGGGATGGCTACACCTTC. The gene calls are TRBV6-1 and TRBJ1-2; 8 nucleotides agree with TRBD1. Germline lookup yields CDR1 MNHNS and CDR2 SASEGT. With 3 bases clipped from V and 6 bases from J, the junction kept 3 bases outside the gene matches. CDR3 length equals 13 residues.

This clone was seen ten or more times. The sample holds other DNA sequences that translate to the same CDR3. Here the CDR3 reads CASSLGSRAYNEQFF. CDR3 DNA sequence: TGTGCCAGCAGCTTAGGGAGCAGGGCCTACAATGAGCAGTTCTTC. This chain joins TRBV7-2 and TRBJ2-1, with TRBD1 as a possible D gene (5 bases). The CDR3 is 15 amino acids. CDR1 is SGHTA, CDR2 FQGNSA, per germline. Trimming pared 1 base from V and 2 bases from J, leaving 9 bases between.

CDR3 amino acids: CASSSSGTYNEQFF. The DNA for the CDR3 is TGTGCCAGCAGTTCTTCCGGGACCTACAATGAGCAGTTCTTC. This chain connects TRBV6-1 to TRBJ2-1; a weak D match, TRBD2 (5 bases). This CDR3 region has 14 residues. CDR1 and CDR2 (germline): MNHNS, SASEGT. V was shortened by 5 bases and J by 2 bases, with 10 bases between the two germline ends.

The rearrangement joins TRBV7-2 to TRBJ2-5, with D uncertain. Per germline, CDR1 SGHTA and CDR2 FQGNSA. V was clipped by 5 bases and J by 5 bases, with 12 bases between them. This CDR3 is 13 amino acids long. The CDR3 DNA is TGTGCCAGCAGCCCTCGGTTGGGGGAGACCCAGTACTTC. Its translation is CASSPRLGETQYF.

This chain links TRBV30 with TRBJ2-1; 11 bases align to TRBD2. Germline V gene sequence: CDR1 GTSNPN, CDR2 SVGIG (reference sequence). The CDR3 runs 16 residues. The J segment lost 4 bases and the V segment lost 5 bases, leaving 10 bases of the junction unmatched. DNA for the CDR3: TGTGCCTGGGGCGAACCGGGACTAGCGGTGTACAATGAGCAGTTCTTC. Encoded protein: CAWGEPGLAVYNEQFF.

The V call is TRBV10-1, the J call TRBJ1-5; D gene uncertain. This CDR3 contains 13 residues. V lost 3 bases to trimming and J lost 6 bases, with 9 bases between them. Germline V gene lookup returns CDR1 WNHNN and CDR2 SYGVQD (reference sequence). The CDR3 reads CASSEDGSQPQHF. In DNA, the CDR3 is TGCGCCAGCAGTGAAGATGGTAGTCAGCCCCAGCATTTT.

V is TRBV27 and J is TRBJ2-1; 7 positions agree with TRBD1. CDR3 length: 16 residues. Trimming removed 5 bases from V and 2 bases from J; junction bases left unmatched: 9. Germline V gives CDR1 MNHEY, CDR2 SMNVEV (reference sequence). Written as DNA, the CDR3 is TGTGCCAGCAGTGATTCCGGGACAGACACCTACAATGAGCAGTTCTTC. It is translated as CASSDSGTDTYNEQFF.

In DNA, the CDR3 is TGTGCCAGTAGTATTCAGGGTCCCTACAATGAGCAGTTCTTC. It encodes CASSIQGPYNEQFF. The rearrangement links TRBV19 to TRBJ2-1, with D possibly TRBD1 on 5 matching bases. Trimming removed 3 bases at V and 2 bases at J, with 8 bases between. Germline loops: CDR1 LNHDA, CDR2 SQIVND (reference sequence). The CDR3 runs to 14 residues.

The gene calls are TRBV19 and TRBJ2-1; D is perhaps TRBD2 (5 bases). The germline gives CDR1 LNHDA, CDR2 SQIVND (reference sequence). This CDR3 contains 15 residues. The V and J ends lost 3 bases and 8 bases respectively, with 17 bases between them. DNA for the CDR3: TGTGCCAGTAGTATCGAAGCGGATATTAGCCATGAGCAGTTCTTC. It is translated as CASSIEADISHEQFF. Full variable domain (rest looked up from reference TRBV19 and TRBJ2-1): DGGITQSPKYLFRKEGQNVTLSCEQNLNHDAMYWYRQDPGQGLRLIYYSQIVNDFQKGDIAEGYSVSREKKESFPLTVTSAQKNPTAFYLCASSIEADISHEQFFGPGTRLTVL.